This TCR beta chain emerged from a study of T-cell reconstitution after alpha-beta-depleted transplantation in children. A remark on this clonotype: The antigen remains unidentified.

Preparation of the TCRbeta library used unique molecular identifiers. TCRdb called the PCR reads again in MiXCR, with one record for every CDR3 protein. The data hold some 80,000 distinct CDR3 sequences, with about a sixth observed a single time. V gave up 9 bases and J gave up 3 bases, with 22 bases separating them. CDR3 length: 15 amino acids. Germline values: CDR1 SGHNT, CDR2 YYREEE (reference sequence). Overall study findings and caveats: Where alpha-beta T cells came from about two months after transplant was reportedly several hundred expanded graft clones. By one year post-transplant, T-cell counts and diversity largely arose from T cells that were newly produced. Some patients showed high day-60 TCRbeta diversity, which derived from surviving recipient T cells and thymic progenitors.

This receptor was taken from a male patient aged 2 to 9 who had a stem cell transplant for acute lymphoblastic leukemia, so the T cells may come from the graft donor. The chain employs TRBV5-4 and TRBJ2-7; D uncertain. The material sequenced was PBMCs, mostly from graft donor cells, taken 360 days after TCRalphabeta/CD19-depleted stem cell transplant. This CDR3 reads CAILLTWVIHYEQYF. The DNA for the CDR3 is TGTGCCATTCTTTTGACGTGGGTCATCCACTACGAGCAGTACTTC.